The 19 T cell receptor beta chains presented below share a single source sample, sequenced in a study of T cells after yellow fever vaccination. TCRdb re-called the 5' RACE reads through MiXCR, storing one row per CDR3 protein. The data contain hundreds of thousands of distinct CDR3 sequences, about 9.9% of them seen just once; the ten biggest clones take up less than 20%. This sample comprised PBMCs, obtained on the day of the first yellow fever vaccination. The receptors here all came from a man younger than 35 who received the YFV17D yellow fever vaccine.

V and J are TRBV20-1 and TRBJ2-4; 10 bases are shared with TRBD2. The germline CDR1 and CDR2 sequences are DFQATT and SNEGSKA (reference sequence). Trimming removed 5 bases from V and 11 bases from J; junction bases left unmatched: 6. The CDR3 runs 12 residues. CDR3 residues: CSAERGGRVQYF. The CDR3 DNA follows: TGCAGTGCTGAGCGGGGGGGTCGAGTTCAGTACTTC.

A few counts support this clonotype. The chain is built from TRBV28 and TRBJ1-2; TRBD1 might be the D (6 bases). Trimming took off 3 bases at V and 4 bases at J, with 12 bases between the two ends. Germline V gene sequence: CDR1 MDHEN, CDR2 SYDVKM. This CDR3 contains 14 residues. CDR3 coding DNA: TGTGCCAGCAGTTTGGGCAGACAGGTCTATGGCTACACCTTC. It codes for CASSLGRQVYGYTF.

There are a few counts of this clonotype. DNA for the CDR3: TGTGCCAGCAGTGAATCTTTGTCCGAGCAGTACTTC. Translating gives CASSESLSEQYF. This sequence joins TRBV25-1 and TRBJ2-7; no firm D call. Germline V gene lookup returns CDR1 MGHDK and CDR2 SYGVNS. The CDR3 has 12 amino acids. V was clipped by 1 base and J by 6 bases, with 7 bases between them.

This clonotype turned up a few times. This chain joins TRBV27 and TRBJ2-5, with D perhaps assigned TRBD1 or TRBD2 (6 bases each). The germline V gene encodes CDR1 MNHEY and CDR2 SMNVEV (reference sequence). This CDR3 region has 15 residues. V was pared by 2 bases and J by 4 bases, with 14 bases between. In DNA form, the CDR3 reads TGTGCCAGCAGTTTAGGCCAGGGGAGGCGAGAGACCCAGTACTTC. As protein: CASSLGQGRRETQYF.

This clonotype was seen more than once but under ten times. The chain combines TRBV6-4 with TRBJ2-3; D remains ambiguous. Germline V gene data show CDR1 as MRHNA and CDR2 as SNTAGT. Trimming removed 2 bases from V and 0 bases from J, with 9 bases in between. This CDR3 comprises 15 residues. This chain's CDR3 is CASSDRPSSTDTQYF. CDR3 nucleotides: TGTGCCAGCAGTGACCGGCCATCTAGCACAGATACGCAGTATTTT.

This clonotype was observed many times. The gene calls are TRBV5-6 and TRBJ2-5; D is unresolved. The CDR3 covers 14 residues. Trimming shortened V by 1 base and J by 1 base, and 8 bases separated the two germline ends. Germline-derived CDR1 and CDR2 are SGHDT and YYEEEE. CDR3 sequence: CASSLPPLQETQYF. The CDR3, as DNA: TGTGCCAGCAGCTTGCCGCCGCTCCAAGAGACCCAGTACTTC.

This clonotype was seen only a few times. This sequence joins TRBV28 and TRBJ1-2; possible D gene TRBD1, 5 bases. The CDR3 totals 15 residues. Germline V CDR1 and CDR2: MDHEN, SYDVKM. Trimming cost V 3 bases and J 0 bases, with 11 bases left between them. The CDR3 sequence: CASSFYRSSNYGYTF. DNA for the CDR3: TGTGCCAGCAGTTTTTACAGGTCCTCTAACTATGGCTACACCTTC.

The CDR3, as DNA: TGTGCCAGCAGCGTAAGTGACGCTAGCTACACCTTC. It specifies CASSVSDASYTF. V gene TRBV9 combines with J gene TRBJ1-2, with unresolved D. The CDR3 runs 12 residues. V lost 1 base and J 9 bases, leaving 10 bases between the germline ends. Germline V gene lookup returns CDR1 SGDLS and CDR2 YYNGEE.

This clonotype was counted only a few times. V is TRBV7-2 and J is TRBJ1-1; 8 bases are a match to TRBD1. V lost 7 bases to trimming and J lost 1 base; unmatched junction nucleotides: 5. The CDR3 has 14 residues. The germline V gene has CDR1 SGHTA and CDR2 FQGNSA. In DNA form, the CDR3 reads TGTGCCAGCACCCTTGGACAGGGGAACACTGAAGCTTTCTTT. Residues: CASTLGQGNTEAFF.

This chain uses TRBV28 with TRBJ2-5, with TRBD1 as a possible D gene (5 bases). Trimming removed 8 bases at V and 5 bases at J, with 18 bases between. Germline assignment: CDR1 MDHEN and CDR2 SYDVKM. The CDR3 has 14 amino acids. Here the CDR3 reads CASRDFTSGETQYF. CDR3 bases: TGTGCCAGCCGTGACTTCACGTCAGGGGAGACCCAGTACTTC.

The chain carries TRBV5-1 and TRBJ2-3; the D is unclear. Germline loops: CDR1 SGHRS, CDR2 YFSETQ. This CDR3 is built from 15 residues. Trimming shortened V by 1 base and J by 0 bases, and 9 bases separated the two germline ends. As DNA, the CDR3 is TGCGCCAGCAGCTTGAACAGAGATAGCACAGATACGCAGTATTTT. Amino acid sequence: CASSLNRDSTDTQYF. The entire variable domain, with the rest obtained from reference TRBV5-1 and TRBJ2-3, is as follows: KAGVTQTPRYLIKTRGQQVTLSCSPISGHRSVSWYQQTPGQGLQFLFEYFSETQRNKGNFPGRFSGRQFSNSRSEMNVSTLELGDSALYLCASSLNRDSTDTQYFGPGTRLTVL.

This clonotype was seen a few times. V and J are TRBV2 and TRBJ1-5; D gene ambiguous. V was clipped by 2 bases and J by 7 bases, with 18 bases between them. CDR3 length: 16 amino acids. Germline-derived CDR1 and CDR2 are SNHLY and FYNNEI. DNA of the CDR3: TGTGCCAGCAGTGAAATTAATCAGCGGGGTGGACAGCCCCAGCATTTT. Amino acids: CASSEINQRGGQPQHF.

This clonotype occurred a few times. The chain joins TRBV20-1 to TRBJ2-7, with TRBD2 matching 13 bases. The trim removed 4 bases at V and 3 bases at J, leaving 3 bases unmatched. The CDR3 sequence is 14 residues long. Germline CDR1 DFQATT, CDR2 SNEGSKA (reference sequence). The CDR3 coding sequence is TGCAGTGCTACCCGGACTAGCGGGGGCTACGAGCAGTACTTC. This codes for CSATRTSGGYEQYF.

This chain connects TRBV30 to TRBJ1-1; no clear D. The CDR3 runs to 14 residues. Per germline, CDR1 GTSNPN and CDR2 SVGIG (reference sequence). V shed 8 bases and J shed 11 bases, with 27 bases lying between them. The CDR3 DNA sequence: TGTGCCCGCCAAGCTATTAATTCGCTCGTGGGCGCTTTCTTT. This codes for CARQAINSLVGAFF.

This clonotype has more than one count but fewer than ten. The rearrangement uses TRBV7-2 and TRBJ1-2; 7 nucleotides line up with TRBD1. Germline V gene sequence: CDR1 SGHTA, CDR2 FQGNSA. The CDR3 length is 15 residues. J gave up 4 bases and V 5 bases, and 10 bases lay outside the gene matches. CDR3 in amino acids: CASSSLGTAVYGYTF. In nucleotides, the CDR3 is TGTGCCAGCAGCAGCCTCGGGACAGCAGTCTATGGCTACACCTTC.

This clonotype was seen a handful of times. The CDR3 is CASSLGGYVGEQYF. DNA of the CDR3: TGTGCCAGCAGCTTAGGAGGATATGTGGGGGAGCAGTACTTC. This chain uses TRBV7-8 with TRBJ2-7; D ambiguous. The CDR3 runs to 14 residues. Germline V gene data show CDR1 as SGHVS and CDR2 as FQNEAQ. Trimming removed 1 base from V and 7 bases from J, with 14 bases in between.

This chain links TRBV4-1 with TRBJ2-1; D call uncertain. Trimming stripped 0 bases from V and 0 bases from J, with 12 bases between. The CDR3 contains 17 residues. Germline loops: CDR1 MGHRA, CDR2 YSYEKL. The CDR3: CASSQEEFSASYNEQFF. CDR3 DNA sequence: TGCGCCAGCAGCCAAGAGGAGTTTTCTGCCTCCTACAATGAGCAGTTCTTC.

There are many counts of this clonotype. CDR3 coding DNA: TGCGCCAGCAGCCAAGATCAGCTAAACATTCAGTACTTC. This gives the protein CASSQDQLNIQYF. The chain joins TRBV4-3 to TRBJ2-4, with D uncertain. The V and J ends lost 0 bases and 6 bases respectively, with 6 bases between them. Germline V gives CDR1 LGHNA, CDR2 YSLEER. There are 13 residues in the CDR3.

In its sample, this clonotype was seen many times. The chain employs TRBV7-9 and TRBJ2-2; no clear D gene. Germline-derived CDR1 and CDR2 are SEHNR and FQNEAQ (reference sequence). The V end was cut by 0 bases, the J end by 4 bases, with 15 bases between. The CDR3 covers 17 residues. CDR3 DNA: TGTGCCAGCAGCTTAGCGGGTCCACTTACCGCCACCGGGGAGCTGTTTTTT. Protein product: CASSLAGPLTATGELFF.